The TCR beta chain under discussion was sequenced for a study of blood T cell repertoires in COVID-19. Study details: Sources were T cells, B-cell-depleted T cells, or PBMCs; the material itself was cDNA or gDNA.

Per germline, CDR1 LNHDA and CDR2 SQIVND (reference sequence). Trimming shortened V by 0 bases and J by 0 bases, and 6 bases separated the two germline ends. CDR3 length: 15 amino acids. Using immunoSEQ multiplex PCR, the repertoire was profiled, and TCRdb retains in-frame clones only, with some absent. The data contain some 250,000 clones, roughly 80% of them seen just once; the ten biggest clones take up roughly 12%. This sequence originates from an older woman with active or convalescent COVID-19. Sequencing was carried out using peripheral blood. The chain uses TRBV19 and TRBJ1-3, with D perhaps TRBD1 (6 bases). The chain's CDR3 is CASSIDRGSGNTIYF. The CDR3 DNA is TGTGCCAGTAGTATAGACAGGGGCTCTGGAAACACCATATATTTT.